Each of the 26 T cell receptor beta chains below was sequenced from the same sample in a study of T cells in Graves' hyperthyroidism and ophthalmopathy. Authors of the study amplified TCR beta CDR3 regions from RNA transcripts. First-round RT-PCR targeting the TCR CDR3 was performed with the HTBI primer set. TCRdb re-called the multiplex PCR reads with MiXCR, one entry per CDR3 protein. Found here are hundreds of thousands of distinct CDR3 sequences, under 15% of them singletons; the top ten hold 3.5% to 4.5%. The sequenced sample consisted of blood. The receptors shown here come from a woman aged 40 to 50 with Graves' ophthalmopathy.

This clonotype was seen more than once but under ten times. This chain uses TRBV5-1 with TRBJ2-5; TRBD1 aligns across 7 bases. Germline CDR1 reads SGHRS; CDR2 reads YFSETQ. This CDR3 spans 16 amino acids. J was trimmed by 5 bases and V by 5 bases; bases with no gene match: 15. CDR3 nucleotide sequence: TGCGCCAGCAGGTATCGGGACAGCCTCTCAGTGGAGACCCAGTACTTC. It codes for CASRYRDSLSVETQYF.

There are many counts of this clonotype. The chain employs TRBV19 and TRBJ2-2; D gene unclear. From germline, CDR1 is LNHDA and CDR2 SQIVND (reference sequence). Trimming left V 7 bases short and J 0 bases short, with 9 bases between. CDR3 length equals 14 residues. This chain's CDR3 is CASKSQTNTGELFF. In nucleotides, the CDR3 is TGTGCCAGTAAATCCCAAACGAACACCGGGGAGCTGTTTTTT. The variable domain in full, with the rest retrieved from reference TRBV19 and TRBJ2-2, is DGGITQSPKYLFRKEGQNVTLSCEQNLNHDAMYWYRQDPGQGLRLIYYSQIVNDFQKGDIAEGYSVSREKKESFPLTVTSAQKNPTAFYLCASKSQTNTGELFFGEGSRLTVL.

This clonotype was seen ten or more times. CDR3 nucleotide sequence: TGTGCCAGCAGCCCCCCCGGGACAATGGGCACTGAAGCTTTCTTT. Protein sequence: CASSPPGTMGTEAFF. This sequence joins TRBV12-3 or TRBV12-4 and TRBJ1-1; the D gene is possibly TRBD1 (6 bases). The CDR3 extends over 15 amino acids. Trimming cost V 6 bases and J 4 bases, with 18 bases left between them.

The sample holds many counts of this clonotype. This sequence joins TRBV29-1 and TRBJ1-1; D is ambiguous. Germline V gene data show CDR1 as SQVTM and CDR2 as ANQGSEA. The CDR3 is made up of 13 amino acids. Trimming cost V 7 bases and J 4 bases, with 16 bases left between them. The CDR3 nucleotides are TGCAGCGGCAAACAAACCGAGAGCACTGAAGCTTTCTTT. It specifies CSGKQTESTEAFF.

This clonotype was detected ten times or more. J is TRBJ2-7 and V is TRBV11-2; D call uncertain. This CDR3 comprises 12 residues. Germline lookup yields CDR1 SGHAT and CDR2 FQNNGV. Trimming cost V 2 bases and J 5 bases, with 7 bases left between them. As DNA, the CDR3 is TGTGCCAGCAGCTTAATGGTTGACGAGCAGTACTTC. It specifies CASSLMVDEQYF.

The sample holds many counts of this clonotype. The rearrangement links TRBV20-1 to TRBJ2-7; D gene unclear. Germline CDR1 reads DFQATT; CDR2 reads SNEGSKA (reference sequence). The V gene lost 1 base and the J gene lost 12 bases, with 13 bases spanning the gap. The CDR3 spans 11 residues. CDR3 DNA sequence: TGCAGTGCTAGAGTATTGGAAAAAAGGTACTTC. It yields the protein CSARVLEKRYF.

This clonotype was detected ten times or more. V is TRBV19 and J is TRBJ1-2, with D unclear. Germline V gene data show CDR1 as LNHDA and CDR2 as SQIVND (reference sequence). Trimming took 6 bases from V and 6 from J, leaving 8 bases between them. The CDR3 has 11 residues. The CDR3 DNA sequence: TGTGCCAGTAGCCGACTGGATGGCTACACCTTC. Encoded protein: CASSRLDGYTF.

The V gene is TRBV15, the J gene TRBJ1-2; 9 nucleotides line up with TRBD1. The CDR3 totals 13 residues. V lost 8 bases to trimming and J lost 7 bases; unmatched junction nucleotides: 8. CDR1 is LNHNV and CDR2 is YYDKDF in the germline V gene (reference sequence). DNA for the CDR3: TGTGCCACCTCCGGAGGGACAGGGTCTGGCTACACCTTC. Its translation: CATSGGTGSGYTF.

The chain uses TRBV18 and TRBJ1-3; possibly TRBD1 for D (6 bases). Germline CDR1 KGHSH, CDR2 LQKENI. V dropped 6 bases and J dropped 1 base, with 16 bases sitting between them. CDR3 size: 16 residues. CDR3 in amino acids: CASSPGEQESGNTIYF. In DNA form, the CDR3 reads TGTGCCAGCTCCCCAGGGGAGCAGGAGTCTGGAAACACCATATATTTT. Looking up the rest from reference TRBV18 and TRBJ1-3 gives the full variable domain: NAGVMQNPRHLVRRRGQEARLRCSPMKGHSHVYWYRQLPEEGLKFMVYLQKENIIDESGMPKERFSAEFPKEGPSILRIQQVVRGDSAAYFCASSPGEQESGNTIYFGEGSWLTVV.

This clonotype appeared many times. The chain couples TRBV6-4 to TRBJ1-5; 9 positions agree with TRBD1. Germline-derived CDR1 and CDR2 are MRHNA and SNTAGT. J lost 9 bases, V lost 2 bases, and 11 bases had no gene match. The CDR3 runs 16 residues. The CDR3: CASSDRDRDGSRPQHF. The CDR3 nucleotides read TGTGCCAGCAGTGACCGGGACAGGGACGGGTCCCGGCCCCAGCATTTT.

This clonotype has only a few counts. V usage is TRBV19 and J usage is TRBJ1-1, with D perhaps matching TRBD1 (6 bases). V lost 5 bases and J 6 bases, leaving 16 bases between the germline ends. Germline V CDR1 and CDR2: LNHDA, SQIVND (reference sequence). The CDR3 has 14 amino acids. In nucleotides, the CDR3 is TGTGCCAGTAGTCCCCCCGGGGGGGCTGCTGAAGCTTTCTTT. Its translation is CASSPPGGAAEAFF.

The chain combines TRBV30 with TRBJ1-2; D gene ambiguous. Germline loops: CDR1 GTSNPN, CDR2 SVGIG (reference sequence). The V and J ends lost 1 base and 4 bases respectively, with 10 bases between them. The CDR3 has 13 residues. CDR3 coding DNA: TGTGCCTGGAGTGCCTGGGGAAGCTATGGCTACACCTTC. Its translation is CAWSAWGSYGYTF.

This clonotype showed up many times. The CDR3 is CASSLRGLAGSTYEQYF. CDR3 nucleotides: TGTGCCAGCAGCTTAAGGGGACTAGCGGGATCGACCTACGAGCAGTACTTC. The gene calls are TRBV11-3 and TRBJ2-7; 13 bases agree with TRBD2. CDR1 SGHNT and CDR2 YENEEA come from the germline V gene. The CDR3 totals 17 residues. The V and J ends lost 2 bases and 2 bases, in that order; junction bases with no gene match: 6.

In this sample, this clonotype turned up many times. The chain links TRBV10-1 to TRBJ2-7; D possibly uses TRBD1 or TRBD2 (5 bases each). V lost 3 bases and J 2 bases, leaving 11 bases between the germline ends. The CDR3 spans 14 residues. The germline gives CDR1 WNHNN, CDR2 SYGVQD (reference sequence). In DNA, the CDR3 is TGCGCCAGCAGTGAAACCGGGACGACCTACGAGCAGTACTTC. Translation: CASSETGTTYEQYF.

Many counts were recorded for this clonotype. This sequence joins TRBV29-1 and TRBJ2-2, with D tentatively TRBD1 (6 bases). Germline CDR1 SQVTM, CDR2 ANQGSEA. This CDR3 spans 13 amino acids. The V gene lost 6 bases and the J gene lost 4 bases, with 12 bases spanning the gap. CDR3 residues: CSVYRVGTGELFF. As DNA, the CDR3 is TGCAGCGTGTACAGGGTCGGCACCGGGGAGCTGTTTTTT.

This clonotype was recorded only once. The chain employs TRBV7-2 and TRBJ2-5; the D is unclear. The CDR3 spans 15 residues. Trimming stripped 1 base from V and 1 base from J, with 10 bases between. Germline CDR1 and CDR2: SGHTA and FQGNSA. The DNA of the CDR3 is TGTGCCAGCAGCTTAGGGCTCCCATCCCAAGAGACCCAGTACTTC. Translation gives CASSLGLPSQETQYF.

Ten or more counts support this clonotype. For the CDR3, the DNA is TGTGCCAGCAGCGTCGGACAGGGGGAAGGTAGCTATGGCTACACCTTC. Encoded protein: CASSVGQGEGSYGYTF. V is TRBV9 and J is TRBJ1-2; 10 bases are a match to TRBD1. With V trimmed by 2 bases and J by 4 bases, 8 bases remained unmatched. Germline V gene sequence: CDR1 SGDLS, CDR2 YYNGEE. This CDR3 has 16 residues.

In this sample, this clonotype turned up many times. The chain couples TRBV6-1 to TRBJ2-7, with 7 bases that match TRBD2. CDR1 and CDR2 from the germline V gene are MNHNS and SASEGT. After removal of 5 bases from V and 0 bases from J, the junction contained 7 bases not matched to a gene. The CDR3 runs 15 residues. The CDR3 sequence is CASSRLAGASYEQYF. Written as DNA, the CDR3 is TGTGCCAGCAGTCGGCTGGCGGGAGCCTCCTACGAGCAGTACTTC.

This clonotype was counted ten times or more. This chain connects TRBV12-3 or TRBV12-4 to TRBJ2-2; D unresolved. The CDR3 length is 12 residues. The ends were cut back, 3 bases at V and 8 bases at J, with 7 bases in the middle. DNA of the CDR3: TGTGCCAGCAGTTTTTCGGTTGGGGAGCTGTTTTTT. Translating it yields CASSFSVGELFF.

This clonotype was detected a few times. The chain recombines TRBV10-3 with TRBJ2-7; D is undetermined. The CDR3 is 15 residues long. Germline CDR1 is ENHRY and CDR2 is SYGVKD. Trimming left V 11 bases short and J 0 bases short, with 20 bases between. The CDR3 bases are TGTGCCTCAAGAATCAAAAGGGATCTCTCCTACGAGCAGTACTTC. This codes for CASRIKRDLSYEQYF.

This clonotype was observed many times. This chain links TRBV20-1 with TRBJ1-5, with D maybe TRBD1 (6 bases). The CDR3 sequence is 14 residues long. Looked up from germline, CDR1 is DFQATT and CDR2 is SNEGSKA (reference sequence). Deletions cut 6 bases from V and 0 bases from J, with 12 bases between. For the CDR3, the DNA is TGCAGTGCGCGCCGGACAGATAGCAATCAGCCCCAGCATTTT. Translating it yields CSARRTDSNQPQHF.

This clonotype occurred many times. The DNA for the CDR3 is TGTGCCAGCAGGCGCTCGCGGACAGAGGACGGGACCCAGTACTTC. This gives the protein CASRRSRTEDGTQYF. V and J are TRBV2 and TRBJ2-5, with D perhaps TRBD1 (6 bases). V was trimmed by 6 bases and J by 7 bases, leaving 21 bases between them. The germline CDR1 and CDR2 sequences are SNHLY and FYNNEI. This CDR3 is built from 15 residues.

This clonotype was counted a few times. This chain uses TRBV6-2 or TRBV6-3 with TRBJ1-5, with 8 bases lining up with TRBD1. The CDR3 extends over 16 amino acids. V was clipped by 1 base and J by 4 bases; unmatched bases: 6. Germline lookup yields CDR1 MNHEY and CDR2 SVGEGT. As DNA, the CDR3 is TGTGCCAGCAGTTACTATGGGACAGGCTCAAATCAGCCCCAGCATTTT. As protein: CASSYYGTGSNQPQHF.

This clonotype came up many times. The rearrangement joins TRBV12-3 or TRBV12-4 to TRBJ1-2; no firm D call. Trimming shortened V by 1 base and J by 4 bases, and 10 bases separated the two germline ends. The CDR3 sequence is 14 residues long. CDR3 residues: CASSLELMGYGYTF. For the CDR3, the DNA is TGTGCCAGCAGTTTAGAACTTATGGGCTATGGCTACACCTTC.

The chain carries TRBV29-1 and TRBJ2-7; D unresolved. The V gene lost 2 bases and the J gene lost 2 bases, with 10 bases spanning the gap. The CDR3 is 13 residues long. In germline, CDR1 is SQVTM, CDR2 ANQGSEA. CDR3 sequence: CSVEYGRPYEQYF. The DNA of the CDR3 is TGCAGCGTTGAATATGGACGCCCCTACGAGCAGTACTTC.

This clonotype was detected ten times or more. CDR3: CASSSGQVPAEAFF. Written as DNA, the CDR3 is TGTGCCAGCAGTTCGGGACAGGTTCCCGCTGAAGCTTTCTTT. The chain couples TRBV27 to TRBJ1-1; 8 bases are shared with TRBD1. The CDR3 covers 14 residues. Germline CDR1 and CDR2: MNHEY and SMNVEV (reference sequence). V shed 4 bases and J 6 bases; nucleotides not matched to a gene: 7.